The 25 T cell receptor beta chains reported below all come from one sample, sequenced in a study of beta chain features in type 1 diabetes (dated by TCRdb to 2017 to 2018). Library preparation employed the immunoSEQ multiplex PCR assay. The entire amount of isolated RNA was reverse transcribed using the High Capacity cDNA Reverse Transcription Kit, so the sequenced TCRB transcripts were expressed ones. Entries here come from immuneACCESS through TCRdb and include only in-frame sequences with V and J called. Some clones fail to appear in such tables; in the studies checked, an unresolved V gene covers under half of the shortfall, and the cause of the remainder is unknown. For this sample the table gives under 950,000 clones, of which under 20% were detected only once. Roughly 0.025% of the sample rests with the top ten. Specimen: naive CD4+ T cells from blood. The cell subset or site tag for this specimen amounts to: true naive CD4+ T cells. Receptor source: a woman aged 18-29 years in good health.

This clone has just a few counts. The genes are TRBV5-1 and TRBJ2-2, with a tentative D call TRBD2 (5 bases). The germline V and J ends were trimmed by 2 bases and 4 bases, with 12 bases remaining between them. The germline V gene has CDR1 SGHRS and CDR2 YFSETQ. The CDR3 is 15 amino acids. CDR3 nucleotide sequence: TGCGCCAGCAGCTTAGGTGGGAGCATCACCGGGGAGCTGTTTTTT. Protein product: CASSLGGSITGELFF.

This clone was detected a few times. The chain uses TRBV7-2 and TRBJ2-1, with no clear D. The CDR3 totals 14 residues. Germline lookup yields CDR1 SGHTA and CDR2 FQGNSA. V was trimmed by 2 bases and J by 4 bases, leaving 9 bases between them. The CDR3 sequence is CASSLTASYNEQFF. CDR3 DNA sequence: TGTGCCAGCAGCTTAACGGCCTCTTACAATGAGCAGTTCTTC. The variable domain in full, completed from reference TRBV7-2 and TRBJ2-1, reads GAGVSQSPSNKVTEKGKDVELRCDPISGHTALYWYRQSLGQGLEFLIYFQGNSAPDKSGLPSDRFSAERTGGSVSTLTIQRTQQEDSAVYLCASSLTASYNEQFFGPGTRLTVL.

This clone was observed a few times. CDR3 in amino acids: CASSQEKVSPLHF. CDR3 in DNA: TGTGCCAGCTCACAGGAGAAAGTTTCACCCCTCCACTTT. V usage is TRBV18 and J usage is TRBJ1-6, with D unresolved. The CDR3 covers 13 residues. V dropped 4 bases and J dropped 9 bases, with 10 bases sitting between them. Per the germline V gene, CDR1 is KGHSH and CDR2 is LQKENI.

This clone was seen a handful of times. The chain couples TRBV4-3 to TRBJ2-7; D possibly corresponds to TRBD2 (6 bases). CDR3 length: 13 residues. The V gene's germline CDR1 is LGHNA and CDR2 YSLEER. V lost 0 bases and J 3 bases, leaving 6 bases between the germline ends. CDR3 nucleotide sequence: TGCGCCAGCAGCCAAGAAGCGGGCTACGAGCAGTACTTC. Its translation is CASSQEAGYEQYF.

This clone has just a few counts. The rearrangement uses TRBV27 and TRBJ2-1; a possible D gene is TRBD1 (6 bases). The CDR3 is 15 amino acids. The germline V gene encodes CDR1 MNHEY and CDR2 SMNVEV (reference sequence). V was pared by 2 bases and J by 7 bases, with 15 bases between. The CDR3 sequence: CASSLVLTGGNEQFF. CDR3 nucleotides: TGTGCCAGCAGTTTAGTATTGACAGGTGGGAATGAGCAGTTCTTC.

CDR3 loop: CASTPPTRLNTEAFF. The CDR3 nucleotides are TGTGCCAGCACGCCCCCGACACGCCTGAACACTGAAGCTTTCTTT. J is TRBJ1-1 and V is TRBV2; D gene unclear. Germline assignment: CDR1 SNHLY and CDR2 FYNNEI. Trimming removed 7 bases at V and 0 bases at J, with 15 bases between. This CDR3 spans 15 amino acids.

The CDR3, as DNA: TGTGCCAGCAGCTTAGGAATGGGGGGAGATCGGGAGACCCAGTACTTC. It encodes CASSLGMGGDRETQYF. The gene calls are TRBV11-3 and TRBJ2-5, with a weak D call TRBD2 (6 bases). Germline assignment: CDR1 SGHNT and CDR2 YENEEA. Trimming cost V 1 base and J 5 bases, with 17 bases left between them. The CDR3 has 16 residues.

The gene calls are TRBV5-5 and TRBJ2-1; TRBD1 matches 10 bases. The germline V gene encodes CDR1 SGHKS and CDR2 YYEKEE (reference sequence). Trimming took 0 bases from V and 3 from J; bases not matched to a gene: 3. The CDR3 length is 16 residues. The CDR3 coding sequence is TGTGCCAGCAGCTTGGTAGGGACAGGGGTCTACAATGAGCAGTTCTTC. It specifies CASSLVGTGVYNEQFF.

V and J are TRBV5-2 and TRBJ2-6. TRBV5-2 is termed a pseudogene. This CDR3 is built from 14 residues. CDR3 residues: CASKRGAGANVLTF. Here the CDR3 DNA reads TGTGCCAGCAAGAGGGGTGCTGGGGCCAACGTCCTGACTTTC.

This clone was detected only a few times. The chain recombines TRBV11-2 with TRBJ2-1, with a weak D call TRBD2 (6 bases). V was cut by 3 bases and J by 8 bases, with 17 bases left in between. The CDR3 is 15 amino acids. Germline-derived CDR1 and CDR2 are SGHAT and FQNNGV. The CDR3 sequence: CASSFGSTSRHEQFF. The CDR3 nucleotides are TGTGCCAGCAGCTTTGGTTCGACTAGTCGGCATGAGCAGTTCTTC.

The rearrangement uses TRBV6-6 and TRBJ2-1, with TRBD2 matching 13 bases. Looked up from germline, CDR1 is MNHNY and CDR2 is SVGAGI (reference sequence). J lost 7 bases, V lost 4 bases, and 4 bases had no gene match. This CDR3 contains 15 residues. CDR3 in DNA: TGTGCCAGCAGTTTCGGACTAGCGGGAGTTAATGAGCAGTTCTTC. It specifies CASSFGLAGVNEQFF.

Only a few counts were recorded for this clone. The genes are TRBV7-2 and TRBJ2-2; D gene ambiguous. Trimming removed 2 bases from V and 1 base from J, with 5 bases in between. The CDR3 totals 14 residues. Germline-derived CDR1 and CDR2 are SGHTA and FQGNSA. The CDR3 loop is CASSLFGNTGELFF. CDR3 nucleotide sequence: TGTGCCAGCAGCTTATTCGGGAACACCGGGGAGCTGTTTTTT. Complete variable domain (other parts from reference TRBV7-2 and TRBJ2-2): GAGVSQSPSNKVTEKGKDVELRCDPISGHTALYWYRQSLGQGLEFLIYFQGNSAPDKSGLPSDRFSAERTGGSVSTLTIQRTQQEDSAVYLCASSLFGNTGELFFGEGSRLTVL.

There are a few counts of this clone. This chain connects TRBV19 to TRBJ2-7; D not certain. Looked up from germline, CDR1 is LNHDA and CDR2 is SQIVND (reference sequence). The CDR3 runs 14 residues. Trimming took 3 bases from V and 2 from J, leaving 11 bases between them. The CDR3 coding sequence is TGTGCCAGTAGTATTAGTCTTCTCGCCTACGAGCAGTACTTC. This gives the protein CASSISLLAYEQYF.

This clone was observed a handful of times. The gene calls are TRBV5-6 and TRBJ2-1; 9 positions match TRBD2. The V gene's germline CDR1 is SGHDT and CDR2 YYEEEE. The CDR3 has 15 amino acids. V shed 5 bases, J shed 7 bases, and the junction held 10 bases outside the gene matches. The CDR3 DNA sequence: TGTGCCAGCAGGGCCCGGGGTAGCGGGGGAAATGAGCAGTTCTTC. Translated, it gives CASRARGSGGNEQFF.

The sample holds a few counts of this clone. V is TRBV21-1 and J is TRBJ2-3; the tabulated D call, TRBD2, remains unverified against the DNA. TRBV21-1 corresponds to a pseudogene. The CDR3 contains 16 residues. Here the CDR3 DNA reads TGTGCCAGCAGCAAAGCCGGAGCTAGCGTAGACCTTCCGCAGTATTTT. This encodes CASSKAGASVDLPQYF.

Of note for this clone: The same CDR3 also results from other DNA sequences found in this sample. The CDR3 sequence is CASSRGVGYTF. CDR3 in DNA: TGTGCCAGCAGCCGAGGGGTCGGCTACACCTTC. The rearrangement joins TRBV5-6 to TRBJ1-2, with D possibly matching TRBD1 (5 bases). With 4 bases removed from V and 8 bases from J, the gap between germline ends came to 9 bases. Per the germline V gene, CDR1 is SGHDT and CDR2 is YYEEEE. The CDR3 is made up of 11 amino acids.

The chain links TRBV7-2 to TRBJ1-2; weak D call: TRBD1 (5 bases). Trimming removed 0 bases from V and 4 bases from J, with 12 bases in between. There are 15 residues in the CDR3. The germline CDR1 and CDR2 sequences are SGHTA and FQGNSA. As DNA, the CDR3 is TGTGCCAGCAGCTTAGCAGGGGCGTTTGGCTATGGCTACACCTTC. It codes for CASSLAGAFGYGYTF.

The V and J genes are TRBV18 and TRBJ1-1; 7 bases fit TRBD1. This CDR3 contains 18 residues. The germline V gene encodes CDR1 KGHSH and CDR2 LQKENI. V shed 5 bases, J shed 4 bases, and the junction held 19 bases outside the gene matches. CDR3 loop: CASSVLEDRLSGGTEAFF. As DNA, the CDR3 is TGTGCCAGCTCAGTACTTGAGGACAGGCTCTCTGGGGGCACTGAAGCTTTCTTT.

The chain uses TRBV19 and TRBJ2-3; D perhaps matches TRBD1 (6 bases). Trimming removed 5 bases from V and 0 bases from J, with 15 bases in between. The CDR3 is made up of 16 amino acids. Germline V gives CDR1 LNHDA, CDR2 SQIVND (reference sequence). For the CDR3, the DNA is TGTGCCAGTAGTCTATGGACAGAGCCTAGCACAGATACGCAGTATTTT. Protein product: CASSLWTEPSTDTQYF.

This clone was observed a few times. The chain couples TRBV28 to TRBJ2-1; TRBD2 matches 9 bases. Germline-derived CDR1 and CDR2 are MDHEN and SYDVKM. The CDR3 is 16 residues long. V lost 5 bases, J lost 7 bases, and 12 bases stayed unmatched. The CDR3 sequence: CASSIPGLAYGNEQFF. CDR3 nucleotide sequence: TGTGCCAGCAGTATACCGGGACTAGCCTATGGAAATGAGCAGTTCTTC.

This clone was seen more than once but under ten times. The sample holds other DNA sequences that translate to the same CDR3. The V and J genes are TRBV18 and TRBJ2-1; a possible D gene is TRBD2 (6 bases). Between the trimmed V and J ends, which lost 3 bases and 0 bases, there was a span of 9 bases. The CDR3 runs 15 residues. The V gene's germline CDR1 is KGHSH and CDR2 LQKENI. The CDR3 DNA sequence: TGTGCCAGCTCACCGACTAGTCGCTCCTACAATGAGCAGTTCTTC. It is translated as CASSPTSRSYNEQFF.

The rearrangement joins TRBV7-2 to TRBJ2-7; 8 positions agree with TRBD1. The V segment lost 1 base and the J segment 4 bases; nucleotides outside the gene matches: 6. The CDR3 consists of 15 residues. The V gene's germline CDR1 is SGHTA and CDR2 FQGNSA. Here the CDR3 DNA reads TGTGCCAGCAGCTTAGTGACTCAGGGGGCATACGAGCAGTACTTC. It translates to CASSLVTQGAYEQYF.

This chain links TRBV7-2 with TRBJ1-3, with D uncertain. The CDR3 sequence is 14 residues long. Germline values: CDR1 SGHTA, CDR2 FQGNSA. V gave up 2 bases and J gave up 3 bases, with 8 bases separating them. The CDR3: CASSLSANGNTIYF. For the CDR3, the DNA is TGTGCCAGCAGCTTAAGTGCGAATGGAAACACCATATATTTT.

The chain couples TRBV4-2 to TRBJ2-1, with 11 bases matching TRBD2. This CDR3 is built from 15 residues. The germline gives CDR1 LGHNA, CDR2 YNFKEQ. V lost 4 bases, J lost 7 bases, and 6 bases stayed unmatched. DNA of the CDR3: TGTGCCAGCAGCCGCACTAGCGGGAGTAGTAATGAGCAGTTCTTC. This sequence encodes CASSRTSGSSNEQFF.

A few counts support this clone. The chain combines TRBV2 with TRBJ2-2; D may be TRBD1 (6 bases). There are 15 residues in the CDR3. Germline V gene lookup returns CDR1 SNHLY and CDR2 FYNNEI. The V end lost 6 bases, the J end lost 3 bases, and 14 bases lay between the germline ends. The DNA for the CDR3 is TGTGCCAGCAGGGTTACGTCAGGGGACACCGGGGAGCTGTTTTTT. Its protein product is CASRVTSGDTGELFF.